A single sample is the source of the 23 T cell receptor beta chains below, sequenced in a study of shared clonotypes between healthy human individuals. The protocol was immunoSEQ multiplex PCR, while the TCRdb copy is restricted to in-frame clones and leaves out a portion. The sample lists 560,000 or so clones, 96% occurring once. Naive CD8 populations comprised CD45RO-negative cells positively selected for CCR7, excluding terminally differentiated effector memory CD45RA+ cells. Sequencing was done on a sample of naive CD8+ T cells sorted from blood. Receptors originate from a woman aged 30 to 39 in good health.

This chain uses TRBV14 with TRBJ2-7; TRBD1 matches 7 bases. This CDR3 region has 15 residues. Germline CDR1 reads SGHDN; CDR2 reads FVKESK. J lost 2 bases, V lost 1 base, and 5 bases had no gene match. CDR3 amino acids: CASSQASGQPYEQYF. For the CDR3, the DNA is TGTGCCAGCAGCCAAGCTTCGGGACAGCCCTACGAGCAGTACTTC. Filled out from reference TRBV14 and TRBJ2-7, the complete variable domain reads EAGVTQFPSHSVIEKGQTVTLRCDPISGHDNLYWYRRVMGKEIKFLLHFVKESKQDESGMPNNRFLAERTGGTYSTLKVQPAELEDSGVYFCASSQASGQPYEQYFGPGTRLTVT.

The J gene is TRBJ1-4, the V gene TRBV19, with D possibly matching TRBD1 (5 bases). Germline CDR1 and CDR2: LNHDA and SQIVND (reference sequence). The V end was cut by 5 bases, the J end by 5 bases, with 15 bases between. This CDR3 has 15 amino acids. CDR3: CASSDQGRRNEKLFF. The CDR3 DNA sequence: TGTGCCAGTAGTGACCAGGGACGGCGGAATGAAAAACTGTTTTTT.

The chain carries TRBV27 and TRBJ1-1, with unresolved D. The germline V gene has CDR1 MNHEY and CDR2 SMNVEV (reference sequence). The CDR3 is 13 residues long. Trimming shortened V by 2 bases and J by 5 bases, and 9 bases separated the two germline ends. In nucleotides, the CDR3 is TGTGCCAGCAGTTTAGACGGCCTTACTGAAGCTTTCTTT. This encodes CASSLDGLTEAFF.

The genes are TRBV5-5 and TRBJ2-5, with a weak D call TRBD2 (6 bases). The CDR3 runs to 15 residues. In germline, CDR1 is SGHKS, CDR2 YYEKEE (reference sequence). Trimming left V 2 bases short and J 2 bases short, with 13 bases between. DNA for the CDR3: TGTGCCAGCAGCTTCCGGGACTTTGTTCAAGAGACCCAGTACTTC. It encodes CASSFRDFVQETQYF.

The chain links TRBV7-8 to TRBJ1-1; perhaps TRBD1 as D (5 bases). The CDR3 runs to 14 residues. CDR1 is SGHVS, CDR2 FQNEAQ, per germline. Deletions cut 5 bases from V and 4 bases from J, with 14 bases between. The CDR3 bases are TGTGCCAGCAGCCTGAACCGGGACGGCACTGAAGCTTTCTTT. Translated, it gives CASSLNRDGTEAFF.

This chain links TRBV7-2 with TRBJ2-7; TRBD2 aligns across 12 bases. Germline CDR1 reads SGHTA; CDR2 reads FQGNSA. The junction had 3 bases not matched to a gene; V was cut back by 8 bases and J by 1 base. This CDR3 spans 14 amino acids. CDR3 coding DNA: TGTGCCAGCCACACTAGCGGGAGGTCCTACGAGCAGTACTTC. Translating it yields CASHTSGRSYEQYF.

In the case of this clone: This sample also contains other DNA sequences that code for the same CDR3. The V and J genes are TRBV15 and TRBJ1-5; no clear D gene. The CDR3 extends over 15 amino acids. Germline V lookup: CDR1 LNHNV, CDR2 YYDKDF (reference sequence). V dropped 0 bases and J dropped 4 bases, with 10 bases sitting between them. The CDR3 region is CATSRDLGGNQPQHF. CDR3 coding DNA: TGTGCCACCAGCAGAGATCTGGGTGGTAATCAGCCCCAGCATTTT.

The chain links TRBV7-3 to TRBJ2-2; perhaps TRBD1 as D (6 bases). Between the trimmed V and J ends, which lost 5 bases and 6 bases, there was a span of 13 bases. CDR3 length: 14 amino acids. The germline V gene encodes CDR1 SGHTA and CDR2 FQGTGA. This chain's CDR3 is CASSPLAGAGELFF. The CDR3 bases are TGTGCCAGCAGCCCACTGGCAGGGGCCGGGGAGCTGTTTTTT.

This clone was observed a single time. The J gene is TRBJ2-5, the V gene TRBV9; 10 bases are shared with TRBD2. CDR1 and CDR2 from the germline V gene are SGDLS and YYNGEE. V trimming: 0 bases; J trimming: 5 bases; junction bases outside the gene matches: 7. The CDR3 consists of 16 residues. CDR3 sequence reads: CASSVDLAGVGETQYF. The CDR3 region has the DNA TGTGCCAGCAGCGTAGATCTAGCGGGAGTAGGTGAGACCCAGTACTTC. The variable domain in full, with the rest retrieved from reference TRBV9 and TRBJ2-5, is DSGVTQTPKHLITATGQRVTLRCSPRSGDLSVYWYQQSLDQGLQFLIQYYNGEERAKGNILERFSAQQFPDLHSELNLSSLELGDSALYFCASSVDLAGVGETQYFGPGTRLLVL.

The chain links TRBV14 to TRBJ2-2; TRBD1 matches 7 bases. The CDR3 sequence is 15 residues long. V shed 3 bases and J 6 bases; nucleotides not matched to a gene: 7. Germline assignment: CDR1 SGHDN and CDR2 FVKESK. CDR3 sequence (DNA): TGTGCCAGCAGCCATAAAACAGGGGTCCCCGGGGAGCTGTTTTTT. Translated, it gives CASSHKTGVPGELFF.

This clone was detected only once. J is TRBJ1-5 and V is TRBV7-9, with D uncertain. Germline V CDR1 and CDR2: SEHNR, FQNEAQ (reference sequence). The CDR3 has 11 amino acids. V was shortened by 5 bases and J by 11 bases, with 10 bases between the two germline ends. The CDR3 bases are TGTGCCAGCAGCCTAGGGTCGGCCCAGCATTTT. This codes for CASSLGSAQHF.

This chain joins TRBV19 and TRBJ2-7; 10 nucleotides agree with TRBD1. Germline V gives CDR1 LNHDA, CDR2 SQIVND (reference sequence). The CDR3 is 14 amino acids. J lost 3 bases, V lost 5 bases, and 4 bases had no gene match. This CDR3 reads CASSPGTGDYEQYF. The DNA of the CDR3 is TGTGCCAGTAGTCCAGGGACAGGGGACTACGAGCAGTACTTC. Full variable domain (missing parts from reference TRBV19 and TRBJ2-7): DGGITQSPKYLFRKEGQNVTLSCEQNLNHDAMYWYRQDPGQGLRLIYYSQIVNDFQKGDIAEGYSVSREKKESFPLTVTSAQKNPTAFYLCASSPGTGDYEQYFGPGTRLTVT.

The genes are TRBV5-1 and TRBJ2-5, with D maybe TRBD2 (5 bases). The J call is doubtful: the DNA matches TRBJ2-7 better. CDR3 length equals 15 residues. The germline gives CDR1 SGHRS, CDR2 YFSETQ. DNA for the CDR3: TGCGCCAGCAAAATCGACCCGGGAAGCTCCTACGAGCAGTACTTC. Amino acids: CASKIDPGSSYEQYF.

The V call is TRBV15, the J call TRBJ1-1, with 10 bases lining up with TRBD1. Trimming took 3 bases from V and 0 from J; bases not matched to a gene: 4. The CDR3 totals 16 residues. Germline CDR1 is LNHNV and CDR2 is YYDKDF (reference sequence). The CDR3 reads CATSRGQGRMNTEAFF. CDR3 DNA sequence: TGTGCCACCAGCAGGGGACAGGGGCGTATGAACACTGAAGCTTTCTTT. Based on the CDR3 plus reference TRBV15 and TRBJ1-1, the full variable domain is DAMVIQNPRYQVTQFGKPVTLSCSQTLNHNVMYWYQQKSSQAPKLLFHYYDKDFNNEADTPDNFQSRRPNTSFCFLDIRSPGLGDTAMYLCATSRGQGRMNTEAFFGQGTRLTVV.

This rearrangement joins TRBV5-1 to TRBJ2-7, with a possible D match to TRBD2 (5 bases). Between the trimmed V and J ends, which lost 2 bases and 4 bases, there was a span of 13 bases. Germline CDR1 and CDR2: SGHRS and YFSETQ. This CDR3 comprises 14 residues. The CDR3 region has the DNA TGCGCCAGCAGCTTCGTCGGGGAGTTGTACGAGCAGTACTTC. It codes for CASSFVGELYEQYF.

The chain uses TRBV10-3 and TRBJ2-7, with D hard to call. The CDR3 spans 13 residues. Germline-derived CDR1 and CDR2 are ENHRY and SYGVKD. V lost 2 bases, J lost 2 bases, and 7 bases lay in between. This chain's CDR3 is CAISETQTYEQYF. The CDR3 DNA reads TGTGCCATCAGTGAGACTCAAACCTACGAGCAGTACTTC.

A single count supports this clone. CDR3 region: CASSLTGVGGGLYEQYF. CDR3 bases: TGCGCCAGCAGCTTGACAGGGGTTGGCGGTGGCCTCTACGAGCAGTACTTC. The rearrangement uses TRBV5-1 and TRBJ2-7, with 7 bases lining up with TRBD1. V was clipped by 1 base and J by 3 bases; unmatched bases: 13. This CDR3 is built from 17 residues. The V gene's germline CDR1 is SGHRS and CDR2 YFSETQ.

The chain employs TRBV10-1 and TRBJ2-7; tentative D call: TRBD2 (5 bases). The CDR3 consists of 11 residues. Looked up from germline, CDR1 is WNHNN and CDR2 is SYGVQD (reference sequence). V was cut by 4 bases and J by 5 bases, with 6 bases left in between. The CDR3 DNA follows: TGCGCCAGCAGTGCCGGGAACGAGCAGTACTTC. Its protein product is CASSAGNEQYF.

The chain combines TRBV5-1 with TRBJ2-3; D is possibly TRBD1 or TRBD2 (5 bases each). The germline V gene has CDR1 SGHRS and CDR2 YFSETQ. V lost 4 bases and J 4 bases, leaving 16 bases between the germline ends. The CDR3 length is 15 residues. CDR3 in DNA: TGCGCCAGCAGCCTAGGGACCACTGATGCAGATACGCAGTATTTT. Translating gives CASSLGTTDADTQYF.

The CDR3 sequence: CASSQFSGRGGYEQYF. CDR3 bases: TGCGCCAGCAGCCAATTCAGCGGGAGGGGGGGCTACGAGCAGTACTTC. The chain couples TRBV4-1 to TRBJ2-7; 10 bases fit TRBD2. CDR3 length: 16 amino acids. The germline V gene has CDR1 MGHRA and CDR2 YSYEKL. V was clipped by 2 bases and J by 3 bases; unmatched bases: 7.

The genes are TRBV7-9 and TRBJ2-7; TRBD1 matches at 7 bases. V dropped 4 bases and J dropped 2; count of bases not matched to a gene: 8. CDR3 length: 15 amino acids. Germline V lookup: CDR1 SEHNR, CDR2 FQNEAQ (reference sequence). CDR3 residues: CASSSGTVRPYEQYF. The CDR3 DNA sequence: TGTGCCAGCAGCTCGGGGACAGTAAGGCCCTACGAGCAGTACTTC.

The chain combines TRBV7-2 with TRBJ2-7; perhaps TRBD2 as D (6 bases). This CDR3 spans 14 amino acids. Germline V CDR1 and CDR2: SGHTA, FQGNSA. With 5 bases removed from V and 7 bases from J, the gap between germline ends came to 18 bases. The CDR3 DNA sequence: TGTGCCAGCAGCCCGTCCGGAGGGCCGCGGGAGCAGTACTTC. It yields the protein CASSPSGGPREQYF.

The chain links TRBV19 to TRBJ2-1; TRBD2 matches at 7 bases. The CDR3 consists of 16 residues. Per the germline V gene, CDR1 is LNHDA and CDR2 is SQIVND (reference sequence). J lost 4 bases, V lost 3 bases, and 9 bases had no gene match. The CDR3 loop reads CASSIWSLAAYNEQFF. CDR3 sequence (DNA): TGTGCCAGTAGTATTTGGTCTCTAGCGGCATACAATGAGCAGTTCTTC.